These T cell receptor beta chains were read from a single sample in a study of T cells in Graves' hyperthyroidism and ophthalmopathy. One entry per CDR3 protein results from TCRdb running MiXCR on the multiplex PCR reads. The sample consists of about 640,000 distinct CDR3 sequences, around 13% of them appearing once. Sequencing used blood. These receptors all come from a woman between 50 and 59 years old with Graves' ophthalmopathy. Both conserved end residues are part of each CDR3. D genes are given only for firm matches. Size tells how often a clone was seen (once, few, many) or the class of an expanded clone, and some rows leave it out.

V gene,D gene,clone size,J gene,CDR3 protein,CDR3 DNA
TRBV24-1,-,few,TRBJ1-2,CATSAHGGSGYTF,TGTGCCACCAGTGCCCATGGCGGGAGTGGCTACACCTTC
TRBV4-1,TRBD2,-,TRBJ2-1,CASSQEGTSYPYEQFF,TGCGCCAGCAGCCAAGAAGGGACTAGTTATCCCTATGAGCAGTTCTTC
TRBV3-1,TRBD2,-,TRBJ2-3,CASSQSDGTRSDTQYF,TGTGCCAGCAGCCAGTCGGACGGGACTAGATCAGATACGCAGTATTTT
TRBV19,TRBD1,-,TRBJ2-2,CASTPLGTVRTGELFF,TGTGCCAGTACTCCCCTAGGGACAGTCCGCACCGGGGAGCTGTTTTTT
TRBV15,-,-,TRBJ1-5,CATSRGSNSNQPQHF,TGTGCCACCAGCAGAGGGTCCAATAGCAATCAGCCCCAGCATTTT
TRBV15,-,-,TRBJ2-1,CATSRDEGSEQFF,TGTGCCACCAGCAGAGATGAGGGCAGTGAGCAGTTCTTC
TRBV6-2/TRBV6-3,TRBD2,-,TRBJ2-2,CATCGRGTGELFF,TGTGCCACCTGCGGGAGAGGGACCGGGGAGCTGTTTTTT
TRBV11-1,TRBD2,many,TRBJ2-1,CASSTRGGTSGNNEQFF,TGTGCCAGCAGTACCCGTGGGGGGACTAGCGGGAACAATGAGCAGTTCTTC
TRBV6-1,TRBD1,-,TRBJ1-2,CASSQDRGVNYGYTF,TGTGCCAGCAGTCAGGACAGGGGGGTAAACTATGGCTACACCTTC
TRBV2,TRBD2,-,TRBJ2-2,CASVSGGAGTGELFF,TGTGCCAGCGTTAGCGGGGGAGCCGGCACCGGGGAGCTGTTTTTT
TRBV3-2,-,-,TRBJ2-7,CASSRALGAGGSYEQYF,TGTGCCAGCAGCCGCGCCCTGGGGGCGGGAGGCTCCTACGAGCAGTACTTC
TRBV20-1,-,few,TRBJ1-1,CSARGPEHGTEAFF,TGCAGTGCTAGAGGGCCGGAGCATGGCACTGAAGCTTTCTTT
TRBV19,-,-,TRBJ2-1,CASSIGLVRHNEQFF,TGTGCCAGTAGTATAGGACTAGTGAGGCACAATGAGCAGTTCTTC
TRBV3-1,TRBD2,few,TRBJ2-1,CASSQGLAGEVSYNEQFF,TGTGCCAGCAGCCAGGGACTAGCGGGAGAAGTTTCCTACAATGAGCAGTTCTTC
TRBV10-3,-,-,TRBJ2-3,CAITTVAGTQYF,TGTGCCATCACCACGGTGGCGGGTACGCAGTATTTT
TRBV5-1,-,few,TRBJ2-5,CASSLVVNSGETQYF,TGCGCCAGCAGCTTGGTAGTTAATTCCGGTGAGACCCAGTACTTC
TRBV11-3,-,many,TRBJ1-4,CASSSRPDGRLREKLFF,TGTGCCAGCAGCAGTCGTCCGGACGGTCGCCTGCGGGAAAAACTGTTTTTT
TRBV6-2/TRBV6-3,-,-,TRBJ1-2,CASSYSRAGNYGYTF,TGTGCCAGCAGTTACTCGAGGGCAGGCAACTATGGCTACACCTTC
TRBV5-1,-,-,TRBJ1-5,CASSLGSGFQPQHF,TGCGCCAGCAGCTTGGGGTCAGGTTTCCAGCCCCAGCATTTT
TRBV20-1,TRBD1,-,TRBJ1-2,CSARDPTGAHCGYTF,TGCAGTGCTAGAGATCCGACAGGGGCCCATTGTGGCTACACCTTC
TRBV28,-,many,TRBJ2-5,CASSLRGVETQYF,TGTGCCAGCAGTTTACGAGGGGTAGAGACCCAGTACTTC
TRBV12-3/TRBV12-4,-,many,TRBJ2-1,CASSPPGAVVGNEQFF,TGTGCCAGCAGTCCTCCCGGTGCGGTTGTTGGTAATGAGCAGTTCTTC
TRBV18,TRBD1,many,TRBJ2-7,CASSPPPTGSYEQYF,TGTGCCAGCTCACCACCGCCGACAGGGTCCTACGAGCAGTACTTC
TRBV28,-,many,TRBJ2-5,CASRQSLRLRKTQYF,TGTGCCAGCAGACAATCATTGAGGTTAAGGAAGACCCAGTACTTC
TRBV6-2/TRBV6-3,TRBD2,many,TRBJ2-7,CASRASGNLIYEQYF,TGTGCCAGCAGGGCTAGCGGGAACCTCATCTACGAGCAGTACTTC
TRBV28,TRBD1,many,TRBJ1-5,CASSPEQGKGNQPQHF,TGTGCCAGCAGTCCGGAACAGGGGAAAGGCAATCAGCCCCAGCATTTT
TRBV20-1,-,many,TRBJ2-1,CSARDGSLGRDWYNEQFF,TGCAGTGCTAGAGATGGGTCTCTCGGCAGGGATTGGTACAATGAGCAGTTCTTC
TRBV18,TRBD1,many,TRBJ2-7,CASSRPGQGAGEQYF,TGTGCCAGCTCACGACCGGGACAGGGGGCGGGCGAGCAGTACTTC
TRBV24-1,-,-,TRBJ1-6,CAPRGWGNSPLHF,TGTGCCCCCCGAGGATGGGGTAATTCACCCCTCCACTTT
TRBV7-9,-,few,TRBJ1-2,CASSSIELSGYTF,TGTGCCAGCAGCTCCATTGAGCTGAGTGGCTACACCTTC
TRBV11-2,-,many,TRBJ1-1,CASSLDGVDPGGAFF,TGTGCCAGCAGCTTAGACGGTGTAGACCCGGGTGGAGCTTTCTTT
TRBV28,-,few,TRBJ1-5,CASSYRGNGQPQHF,TGTGCCAGCAGTTATCGAGGGAATGGTCAGCCCCAGCATTTT
TRBV24-1,TRBD1,many,TRBJ2-1,CATRQGVMYEQFF,TGTGCCACCAGGCAGGGGGTTATGTATGAGCAGTTCTTC
TRBV27,-,many,TRBJ2-7,CASSLSRGGHEQYF,TGTGCCAGCAGTTTAAGCAGGGGAGGACACGAGCAGTACTTC
TRBV5-1,TRBD2,many,TRBJ2-2,CASSSYLAGVTGELFF,TGCGCCAGCAGCTCCTATCTAGCGGGAGTTACCGGGGAGCTGTTTTTT